These 3 T cell receptor beta chains were sequenced from one sample in a study of T cell clones after liver transplantation. Produced via immunoSEQ multiplex PCR; TCRdb's table is partial and in-frame only. Found here are about 68,000 clones, 85% to 95% of them singletons; the top ten hold approximately 0.96%. The sequences come from CD4+ T cells from blood, collected about 25 months after liver transplant. The source of these receptors is a human patient who received a liver transplant. Part of the T cells may come from the graft donor.

CDR3 nucleotide sequence: TGTGCCAGCAGTCAAGTGGGCCATACGCAGTATTTT. Protein product: CASSQVGHTQYF. The rearrangement joins TRBV28 to TRBJ2-3; D remains unclear. The V gene lost 5 bases and the J gene lost 7 bases, with 10 bases spanning the gap. The CDR3 spans 12 residues. From germline, CDR1 is MDHEN and CDR2 SYDVKM.

The chain links TRBV10-3 to TRBJ1-1, with 7 bases aligning to TRBD1. This CDR3 has 15 residues. Germline-derived CDR1 and CDR2 are ENHRY and SYGVKD. With V trimmed by 5 bases and J by 4 bases, 10 bases remained unmatched. For the CDR3, the DNA is TGTGCCATCAGTAAAACAGGGGAAGGTGTCACTGAAGCTTTCTTT. This gives the protein CAISKTGEGVTEAFF.

This chain connects TRBV4-2 to TRBJ2-1; 9 bases fit TRBD2. The CDR3 runs 18 residues. CDR1 and CDR2 from the germline V gene are LGHNA and YNFKEQ. V lost 1 base and J lost 9; bases outside the gene matches: 16. CDR3 amino acids: CASSQAEFGLAGTIEQFF. The CDR3 DNA follows: TGTGCCAGCAGCCAAGCCGAGTTCGGGCTAGCGGGAACCATTGAGCAGTTCTTC.